The rows below give T cell receptor beta chains drawn from one sample of a study of identical twins' blood T cells. TCRdb analysed the 5' RACE reads with MiXCR anew, one entry per CDR3 protein. Among 300,000 to 450,000 distinct CDR3 sequences listed, approximately 30% were seen once. The specimen sequenced was PBMCs. These receptors were taken from a woman aged 18-49 years in good health. The CDR3 runs from the conserved cysteine through the conserved F or W. A D gene is named only where the DNA matches it firmly. Some rows mark clone size as missing; the rest say once, few, many or name a class of expanded clone.

>TRBD1|TRBV20-1|TRBJ1-4|few
CSARDRTGYEKLFF
TGCAGTGCTAGAGATCGGACAGGGTATGAAAAACTGTTTTTT
>TRBD2|TRBV20-1|TRBJ2-2|few
CSARLAGYTGELFF
TGCAGTGCTAGGCTAGCGGGATACACCGGGGAGCTGTTTTTT
>.|TRBV27|TRBJ1-1|few
CASSWGAGNTEAFF
TGTGCCAGCAGTTGGGGGGCAGGGAACACTGAAGCTTTCTTT
>.|TRBV2|TRBJ2-1|few
CASSRREQFF
TGTGCCAGCAGTCGTCGTGAGCAGTTCTTC
>.|TRBV7-8|TRBJ1-1|.
CASSLTTPTEAFF
TGTGCCAGCAGCTTAACCACTCCCACTGAAGCTTTCTTT
>.|TRBV9|TRBJ1-1|.
CASSVGGGNTGAFF
TGTGCCAGCAGCGTAGGCGGAGGGAACACTGGAGCTTTCTTT
>TRBD1|TRBV7-9|TRBJ2-1|few
CASSNPDTGTGGPYNEQFF
TGTGCCAGCAGCAACCCCGACACCGGGACAGGGGGCCCCTACAATGAGCAGTTCTTC
>.|TRBV2|TRBJ2-1|few
CASSEASPRDYNEQFF
TGTGCCAGCAGTGAAGCGTCCCCGAGGGACTACAATGAGCAGTTCTTC
>.|TRBV5-1|TRBJ1-1|many
CASSLGTEAFF
TGTGCCAGCAGTTTGGGCACTGAAGCTTTCTTT
>TRBD1|TRBV6-6|TRBJ1-2|.
CASSTGGFGYTF
TGTGCCAGCAGTACAGGGGGCTTTGGCTACACCTTC
>TRBD2|TRBV6-6|TRBJ2-5|many
CASSHPSRGGRETQYF
TGTGCCAGCAGTCACCCCTCTCGGGGGGGCCGAGAGACCCAGTACTTC
>.|TRBV2|TRBJ2-2|.
CASRAEKATGELFF
TGTGCCAGCAGGGCAGAAAAAGCTACCGGGGAGCTGTTTTTT
>.|TRBV27|TRBJ1-5|many
CASSLAHSNQPQHF
TGTGCCAGCAGTTTAGCACATAGCAATCAGCCCCAGCATTTT
>.|TRBV6-5|TRBJ2-7|.
CASSYLGEQYF
TGTGCCAGCAGTTACTTAGGCGAGCAGTACTTC
>TRBD1|TRBV27|TRBJ2-3|few
CASSRIHRGDTQYF
TGTGCCAGCAGTCGGATACACAGGGGGGATACGCAGTATTTT
>TRBD1|TRBV7-9|TRBJ1-1|.
CASSLANRGWAEAFF
TGTGCCAGCAGCCTAGCGAACAGGGGTTGGGCTGAAGCTTTCTTT
>TRBD2|TRBV5-1|TRBJ2-1|.
CASSLVQRDYNEQFF
TGCGCCAGCAGCTTGGTCCAGCGGGATTACAATGAGCAGTTCTTC
>.|TRBV14|TRBJ2-1|few
CASSQNSLSQFF
TGTGCCAGCAGCCAAAACAGCCTTAGCCAGTTCTTC
>.|TRBV27|TRBJ1-1|few
CASSLTGTSTEAFF
TGTGCCAGCAGCCTAACCGGGACATCCACTGAAGCTTTCTTT
>TRBD1|TRBV29-1|TRBJ1-3|.
CSVDLQGNTIYF
TGCAGCGTAGATTTACAGGGGAACACCATATATTTT
>TRBD1|TRBV20-1|TRBJ1-2|.
CSANDRGGYTF
TGCAGTGCTAACGACAGGGGAGGCTACACCTTC
>TRBD2|TRBV29-1|TRBJ2-3|many
CSGRLAGDTQYF
TGCAGCGGTCGACTAGCAGGAGATACGCAGTATTTT
>.|TRBV10-3|TRBJ1-5|few
CAISENGNQPQHF
TGTGCCATCAGTGAGAACGGTAATCAGCCCCAGCATTTT
>.|TRBV20-1|TRBJ2-7|few
CSARDRKGFDEQYF
TGCAGTGCTAGAGATCGGAAAGGGTTCGACGAGCAGTACTTC
>.|TRBV7-6|TRBJ1-5|many
CASSLRTGDQPQHF
TGTGCCAGCAGCCTCCGCACCGGGGATCAGCCCCAGCATTTT
>TRBD1|TRBV19|TRBJ1-2|few
CATLTGGYGYTF
TGTGCCACCCTGACAGGGGGCTATGGCTACACCTTC
>.|TRBV20-1|TRBJ2-7|few
CSARDTGSRHSYEQYF
TGCAGTGCTAGAGATACAGGATCTCGACACTCCTACGAGCAGTACTTC
>.|TRBV4-3|TRBJ2-1|.
CASSLADHYNEQFF
TGCGCCAGCAGCCTCGCCGACCATTACAATGAGCAGTTCTTC
>TRBD2|TRBV7-2|TRBJ2-7|.
CASSLVAGGVYEQYF
TGTGCCAGCAGCTTAGTAGCGGGAGGAGTCTACGAGCAGTACTTC
>.|TRBV18|TRBJ2-2|.
CASSKDNTGELFF
TGTGCCAGCTCAAAAGACAACACCGGGGAGCTGTTTTTT
>.|TRBV14|TRBJ1-3|many
CASSQERLRNTIYF
TGTGCCAGCAGCCAAGAACGCTTGAGAAACACCATATATTTT
>.|TRBV29-1|TRBJ2-1|.
CSVYGDSRSNEQFF
TGCAGCGTTTATGGGGACTCGAGATCCAATGAGCAGTTCTTC
>TRBD1|TRBV2|TRBJ2-3|.
CASGDRTGGTADTQYF
TGTGCCAGCGGGGATCGGACAGGTGGAACGGCAGATACGCAGTATTTT
>.|TRBV9|TRBJ1-2|few
CASSVEGFWSGYTF
TGTGCCAGCAGCGTAGAAGGTTTCTGGAGCGGCTACACCTTC
>TRBD1|TRBV6-5|TRBJ1-2|.
CASMGTGGGYRYTF
TGTGCCAGCATGGGTACAGGGGGTGGCTATCGCTACACCTTC
>TRBD2|TRBV29-1|TRBJ2-3|many
CSAVLAASTDTQYF
TGCAGCGCCGTACTAGCGGCTAGCACAGATACGCAGTATTTT
>TRBD2|TRBV12-5|TRBJ2-3|.
CASGDEAGVTDTQYF
TGTGCTAGTGGTGATGAAGCGGGGGTCACAGATACGCAGTATTTT
>.|TRBV20-1|TRBJ1-1|.
CSARDRRMNTEAFF
TGCAGTGCTAGAGATCGACGGATGAACACTGAAGCTTTCTTT
>.|TRBV20-1|TRBJ2-2|.
CSALGPSTHGGELFF
TGCAGTGCTCTCGGACCGTCTACCCACGGTGGGGAGCTGTTTTTT
>TRBD2|TRBV25-1|TRBJ2-1|.
CASSELWGGSYNEQFF
TGTGCCAGCAGTGAATTATGGGGGGGGAGTTACAATGAGCAGTTCTTC
>.|TRBV6-2/TRBV6-3|TRBJ1-6|.
CASSYGAPYNSPLHF
TGTGCCAGCAGTTACGGGGCACCCTATAATTCACCCCTCCACTTC
>TRBD2|TRBV10-3|TRBJ2-1|few
CAISEIGLARYNEQLF
TGTGCCATCAGTGAGATAGGACTAGCGCGGTACAATGAGCAGCTCTTC